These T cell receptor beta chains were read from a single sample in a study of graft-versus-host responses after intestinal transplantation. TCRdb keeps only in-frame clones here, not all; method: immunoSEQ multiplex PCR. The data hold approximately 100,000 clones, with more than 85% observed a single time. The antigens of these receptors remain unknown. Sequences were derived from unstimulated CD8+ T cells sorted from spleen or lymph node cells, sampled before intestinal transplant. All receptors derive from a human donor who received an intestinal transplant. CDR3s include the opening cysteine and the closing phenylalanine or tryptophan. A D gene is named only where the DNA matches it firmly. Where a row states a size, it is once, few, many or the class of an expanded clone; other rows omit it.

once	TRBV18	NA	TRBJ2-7	TGTGCCAGCTCACCACCAGTGGGTCCCTCCTACGAGCAGTACTTC	CASSPPVGPSYEQYF
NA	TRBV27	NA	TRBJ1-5	TGTGCCAGCAGTTTAGAGATCAATCAGCCCCAGCATTTT	CASSLEINQPQHF
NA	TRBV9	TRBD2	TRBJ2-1	TGTGCCAGCAGCGTAGTGTCTAGCGGGGCGAATGAGCAGTTCTTC	CASSVVSSGANEQFF
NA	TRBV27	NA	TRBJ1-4	TGTGCCAGCAGTCTTCAGCGACGTCCTAGCAATGAAAAACTGTTTTTT	CASSLQRRPSNEKLFF
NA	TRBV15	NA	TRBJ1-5	TGTGCCACCAGCAGAGATGTAGGCCGTTATAGCAATCAGCCCCAGCATTTT	CATSRDVGRYSNQPQHF
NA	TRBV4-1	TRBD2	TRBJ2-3	TGCGCCAGCAGCCAACAAGACCGGGGGGGCGGTAGCACAGATACGCAGTATTTT	CASSQQDRGGGSTDTQYF
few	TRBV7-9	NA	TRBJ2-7	TGTGCCAGCAGCTCGCCCCTTTCCTACGAGCAGTACTTC	CASSSPLSYEQYF
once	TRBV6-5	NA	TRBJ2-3	TGTGCCAGCGGATACGGAGATACGCAGTATTTT	CASGYGDTQYF
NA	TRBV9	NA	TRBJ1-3	TGTGCCAGCAGCGTAGATTACAGCGGAAACACCATATATTTT	CASSVDYSGNTIYF
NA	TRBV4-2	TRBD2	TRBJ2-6	TGTGCCAGCAGCCCCGGGACTAGCGGGGGGGTTAGTGGGGCCAACGTCCTGACTTTC	CASSPGTSGGVSGANVLTF
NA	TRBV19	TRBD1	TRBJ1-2	TGTGCCAGTAGTATAGACGGGACAGGGGGCCACTATGGCTACACCTTC	CASSIDGTGGHYGYTF
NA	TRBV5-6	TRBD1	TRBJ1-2	TGTGCCAGCAGCCGCGGGACAGCAAGCTATGGCTACACCTTC	CASSRGTASYGYTF
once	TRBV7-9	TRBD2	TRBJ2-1	TGTGCCAGCAGCCCCAAATGGGGGGGTACGTTCTTC	CASSPKWGGTFF
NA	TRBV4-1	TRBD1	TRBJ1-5	TGCGCCAGCAGCCAAGATCCAGGGGGAAGAGATCAGCCCCAGCATTTT	CASSQDPGGRDQPQHF
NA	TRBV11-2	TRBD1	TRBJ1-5	TGTGCCAGCAGTACAGGGGGGGATCAGCCCCAGCATTTT	CASSTGGDQPQHF
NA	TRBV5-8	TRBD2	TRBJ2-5	TGTGCCAGCAGCCCAGGGACTAGCGGGTTGGTGGGTCCGGAGACCCAGTACTTC	CASSPGTSGLVGPETQYF
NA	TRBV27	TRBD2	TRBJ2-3	TGTGCCAGCAGTGAGACCGGGACTAGTAGGTTATATACGCAGTATTTT	CASSETGTSRLYTQYF
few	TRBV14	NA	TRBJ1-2	TGTGCCAGCAGCCACCTCCAGGGTGAAGATGGCTACACCTTC	CASSHLQGEDGYTF
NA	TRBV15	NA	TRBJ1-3	TGTGCCACTAGTGACGGCTCTGGAAACACCATATATTTT	CATSDGSGNTIYF
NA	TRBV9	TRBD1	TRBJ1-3	TGTGCCAGCAGCGTAGGCCAGGGGGGCACCATATATTTT	CASSVGQGGTIYF
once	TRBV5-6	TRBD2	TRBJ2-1	TGTGCCAGCAGCTTGGGGGTGGGCGGGGGGCTCTCCTACAATGAGCAGTTCTTC	CASSLGVGGGLSYNEQFF
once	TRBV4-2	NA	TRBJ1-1	TGTGCCAGCAGCCAAGATTTGGGGAACACTGAAGCTTTCTTT	CASSQDLGNTEAFF
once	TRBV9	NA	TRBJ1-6	TGTGCCAGCAGCGTGGGGGGATCCTATAATTCACCCCTCCACTTT	CASSVGGSYNSPLHF
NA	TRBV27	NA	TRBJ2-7	TGTGCCAGCAGTAGGGACTCCTCCTACGAGCAGTACTTC	CASSRDSSYEQYF
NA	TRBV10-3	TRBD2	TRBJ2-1	TGTGCCATCAAGCAGCGGGGGGACTCTAACAATGAGCAGTTCTTC	CAIKQRGDSNNEQFF
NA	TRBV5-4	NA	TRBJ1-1	TGTGCCAGCAGCTTCCATGACCGACTGAGGGTGGGGAACACTGAAGCTTTCTTT	CASSFHDRLRVGNTEAFF
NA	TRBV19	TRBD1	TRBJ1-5	TGTGCCAGTAGTATTGGGACAGCTCAGCCCCAGCATTTT	CASSIGTAQPQHF
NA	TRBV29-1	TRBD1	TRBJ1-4	TGCAGCGTCCGTACAGGGGGATATGAAAAACTGTTTTTT	CSVRTGGYEKLFF
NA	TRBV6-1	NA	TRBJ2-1	TGTGCCAGCTTCGGTCTCGAAAGGGGGAGTGAGCAGTTCTTC	CASFGLERGSEQFF
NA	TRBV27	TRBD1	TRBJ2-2	TGTGCCAGCAGTTTGGGGACAGGTGGTACCGGGGAGCTGTTTTTT	CASSLGTGGTGELFF
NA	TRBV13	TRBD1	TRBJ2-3	TGTGCCAGCAGCACCGGGACAGGGGGGACGTCAGATACGCAGTATTTT	CASSTGTGGTSDTQYF
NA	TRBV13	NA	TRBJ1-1	TGTGCCAGCAGCTTAGGCCTAAATACGGGGGGGGTGAACACTGAAGCTTTCTTT	CASSLGLNTGGVNTEAFF
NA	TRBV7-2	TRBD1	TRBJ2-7	TGTGCCAGCAGCTGGGGGACAGGGGACTACGAGCAGTACTTC	CASSWGTGDYEQYF
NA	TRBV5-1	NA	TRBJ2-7	TGCGCCAGCAGCTTGGTTGGACAACCTTACGAGCAGTACTTC	CASSLVGQPYEQYF
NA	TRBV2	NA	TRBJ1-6	TGTGCCAGCAGTGAAGCGCGAATGCGGGACCCCTATAATTCACCCCTCCACTTT	CASSEARMRDPYNSPLHF
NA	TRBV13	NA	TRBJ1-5	TGTGCCAGCAGCTTAGGCAGGGAGGATAGCAATCAGCCCCAGCATTTT	CASSLGREDSNQPQHF
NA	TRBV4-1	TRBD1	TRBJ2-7	TGCGCCAGCAGCCGGTCCCGGGACAGGGTGCTCGAGCAGTACTTC	CASSRSRDRVLEQYF
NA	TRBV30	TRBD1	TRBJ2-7	TGTGCCGGACAGGGGGCGACCTACGAGCAGTACTTC	CAGQGATYEQYF
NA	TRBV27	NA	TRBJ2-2	TGTGCCAGCAGTTTAGGCAACACCGGGGAGCTGTTTTTT	CASSLGNTGELFF
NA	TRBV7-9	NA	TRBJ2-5	TGTGCCAGCAGCTTATCACTCGAAAAGACCCAGTACTTC	CASSLSLEKTQYF
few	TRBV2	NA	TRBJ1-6	TGTGCCAGTCAGGGGTTTTCACCCCTCCACTTT	CASQGFSPLHF
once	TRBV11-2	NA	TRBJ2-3	TGTGCCAGCAGCTTAGCTCCGTCCACGGTGGAAACGCAGTATTTT	CASSLAPSTVETQYF
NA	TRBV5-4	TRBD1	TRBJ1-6	TGTGCCAGCAACGACAGGGCAGGGTCACCCCTCCACTTT	CASNDRAGSPLHF
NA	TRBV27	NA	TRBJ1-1	TGTGCCAGCAGTCCAACCCCAGTCTTGAACACTGAAGCTTTCTTT	CASSPTPVLNTEAFF
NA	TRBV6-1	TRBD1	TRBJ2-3	TGTGCCAGCAGTGAAGCACCCGGACAGGGTGCCCCAGATACGCAGTATTTT	CASSEAPGQGAPDTQYF
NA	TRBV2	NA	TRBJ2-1	TGTGCCAGCAGCGCTGTGGCCCTCTCCTACAATGAGCAGTTCTTC	CASSAVALSYNEQFF
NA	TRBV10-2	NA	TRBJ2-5	TGCGCCAGCAGTGAGTTTATGGGAGAGACCCAGTACTTC	CASSEFMGETQYF
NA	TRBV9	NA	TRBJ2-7	TGTGCCAGCAGCGAACATTGGGACGGCCAAAATTACGAGCAGTACTTC	CASSEHWDGQNYEQYF
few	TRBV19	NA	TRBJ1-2	TGTGCCAGTAGTATAGATCTGGCGGGGATACATGGCTACACCTTC	CASSIDLAGIHGYTF
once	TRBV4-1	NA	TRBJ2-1	TGCGCCAGCAGCCAAGGAGGGGGTAGTCACAATGAGCAGTTCTTC	CASSQGGGSHNEQFF
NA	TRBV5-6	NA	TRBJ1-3	TGTGCCAGCAGCTTCGCGCCGGAAGGCGTCCTGCGTCCTGGAAACACCATATATTTT	CASSFAPEGVLRPGNTIYF
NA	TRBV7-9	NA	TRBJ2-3	TGTGCCAGCAGCCGGACAGGCACAGATACGCAGTATTTT	CASSRTGTDTQYF
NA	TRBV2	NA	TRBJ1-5	TGTGCCAGCTCCGCTCCGTATAGCAATCAGCCCCAGCATTTT	CASSAPYSNQPQHF
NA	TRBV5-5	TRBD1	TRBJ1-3	TGTGCCAGCAGCGAGCACGCCGGGACAGCTGTTTCTGGAAACACCATATATTTT	CASSEHAGTAVSGNTIYF
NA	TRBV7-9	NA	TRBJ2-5	TGTGCCAGCAGCTTAGACTCAGAGACCCAGTACTTC	CASSLDSETQYF
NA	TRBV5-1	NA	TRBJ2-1	TGCGCCAGCAGCTTGGCTTCGGGGGCTGAAGCCTACAATGAGCAGTTCTTC	CASSLASGAEAYNEQFF